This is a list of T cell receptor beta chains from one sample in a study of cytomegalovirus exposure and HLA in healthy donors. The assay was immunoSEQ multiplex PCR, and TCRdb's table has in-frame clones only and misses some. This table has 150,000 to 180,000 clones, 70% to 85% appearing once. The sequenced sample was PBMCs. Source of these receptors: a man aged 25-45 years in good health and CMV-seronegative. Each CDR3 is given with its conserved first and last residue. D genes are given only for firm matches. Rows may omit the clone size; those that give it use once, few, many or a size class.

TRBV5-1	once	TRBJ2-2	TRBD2	CASSSVAGGPGGELFF	TGCGCCAGCAGCTCGGTAGCGGGGGGGCCCGGCGGGGAGCTGTTTTTT
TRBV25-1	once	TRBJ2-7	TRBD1	CAGGTGENEQYF	TGTGCCGGAGGGACAGGGGAGAACGAGCAGTACTTC
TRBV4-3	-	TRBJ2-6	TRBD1	CASSRDRGLSGANVLTF	TGCGCCAGCAGCCGGGACAGGGGTCTCTCTGGGGCCAACGTCCTGACTTTC
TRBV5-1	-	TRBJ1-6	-	CASSLADTYNSPLHF	TGCGCCAGCAGCTTGGCGGACACCTATAATTCACCCCTCCACTTT
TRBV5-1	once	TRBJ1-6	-	CASSLTGYGSPLHF	TGCGCCAGCAGCTTAACAGGGTATGGTTCACCCCTCCACTTT
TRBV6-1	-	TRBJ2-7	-	CASSSYYEQYF	TGTGCCAGCAGTAGCTACTACGAGCAGTACTTC
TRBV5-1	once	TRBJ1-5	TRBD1	CASSPGGSSNQPQHF	TGCGCCAGCAGCCCAGGGGGTTCGAGCAATCAGCCCCAGCATTTT
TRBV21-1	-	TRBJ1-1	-	CASSKGGPPPTLNTEAFF	TGTGCCAGCAGCAAAGGGGGGCCACCACCGACACTTAACACTGAAGCTTTCTTT
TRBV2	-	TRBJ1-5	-	CASRDSNQPQHF	TGTGCCAGCCGTGACAGTAATCAGCCCCAGCATTTT
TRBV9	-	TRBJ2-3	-	CASSGSGSPLWQYF	TGTGCCAGCAGCGGATCCGGGAGCCCTTTATGGCAGTATTTT
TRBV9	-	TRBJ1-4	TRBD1	CASSPTSGQGSKLFF	TGTGCCAGCAGCCCTACCTCTGGACAGGGGAGTAAACTGTTTTTT
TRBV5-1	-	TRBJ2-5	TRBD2	CASSWGAGGARETQYF	TGCGCCAGCAGCTGGGGGGCCGGGGGGGCCAGGGAGACCCAGTACTTC
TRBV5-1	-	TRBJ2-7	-	CASSSSAGPITYEQYF	TGCGCCAGCAGCTCTAGTGCAGGGCCCATTACCTACGAGCAGTACTTC
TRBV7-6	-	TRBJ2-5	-	CASSLNRGKQETQYF	TGTGCCAGCAGCCTAAACCGGGGAAAACAAGAGACCCAGTACTTC
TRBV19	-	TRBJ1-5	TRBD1	CASSTDREFQPQHF	TGTGCCAGTAGTACCGACAGGGAGTTCCAGCCCCAGCATTTT
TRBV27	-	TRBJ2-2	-	CASRLGRGDGELFF	TGTGCCAGCCGTCTCGGGCGGGGCGACGGGGAGCTGTTTTTT
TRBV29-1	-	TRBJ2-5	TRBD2	CSVSGGGFETQYF	TGCAGCGTTTCGGGGGGGGGCTTCGAGACCCAGTACTTC
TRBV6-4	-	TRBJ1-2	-	CASIQDRSYGYTF	TGTGCCAGCATTCAAGACAGGAGCTATGGCTACACCTTC
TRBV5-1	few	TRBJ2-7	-	CASSLRDTPYEQYF	TGCGCCAGCAGCTTGCGGGACACCCCCTACGAGCAGTACTTC
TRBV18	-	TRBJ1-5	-	CASSTGRGSNQPQHF	TGTGCCAGCTCCACAGGGAGGGGAAGCAATCAGCCCCAGCATTTT
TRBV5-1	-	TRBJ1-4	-	CASSSTSTNEKLFF	TGCGCCAGCAGCTCTACTTCAACTAATGAAAAACTGTTTTTT
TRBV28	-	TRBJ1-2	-	CASSIEPGGNYGYTF	TGTGCCAGCAGTATCGAACCGGGGGGTAACTATGGCTACACCTTC
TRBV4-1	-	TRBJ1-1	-	CASSQEGGNTEAFF	TGCGCCAGCAGCCAAGAAGGGGGGAACACTGAAGCTTTCTTT
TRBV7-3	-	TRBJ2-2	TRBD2	CASGAGGFTGELFF	TGTGCCAGCGGGGCGGGGGGGTTCACCGGGGAGCTGTTTTTT
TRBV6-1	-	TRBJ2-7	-	CASRQEVISYEQYF	TGTGCCAGCAGGCAGGAGGTTATCTCCTACGAGCAGTACTTC
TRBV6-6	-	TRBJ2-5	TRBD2	CASRLAGMQETQYF	TGTGCCAGCAGACTAGCGGGGATGCAAGAGACCCAGTACTTC
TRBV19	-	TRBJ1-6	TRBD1	CASTTTGGNSPLHF	TGTGCCAGTACTACGACAGGGGGAAATTCACCCCTCCACTTT
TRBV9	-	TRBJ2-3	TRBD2	CASSVVGAGGTTDTQYF	TGTGCCAGCAGCGTAGTAGGAGCGGGGGGAACCACAGATACGCAGTATTTT
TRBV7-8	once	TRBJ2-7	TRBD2	CASSPPRLAGEYEQYF	TGTGCCAGCAGCCCCCCTCGGCTAGCGGGGGAATACGAGCAGTACTTC
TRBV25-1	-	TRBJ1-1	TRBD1	CASSLGQGAEAFF	TGTGCCAGCAGTCTGGGACAGGGGGCTGAAGCTTTCTTT
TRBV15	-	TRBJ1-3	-	CATSRDNGGADTIYF	TGTGCCACCAGCAGAGATAATGGGGGCGCGGACACCATATATTTT
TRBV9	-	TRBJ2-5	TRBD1	CASSVGQGQETQYF	TGTGCCAGCAGCGTAGGACAGGGTCAAGAGACCCAGTACTTC
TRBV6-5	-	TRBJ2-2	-	CASSQQGPNTGELFF	TGTGCCAGCAGTCAGCAGGGGCCGAACACCGGGGAGCTGTTTTTT
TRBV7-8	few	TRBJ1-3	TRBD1	CASSLVGQVPGNTIYF	TGTGCCAGCAGCTTAGTGGGACAGGTACCTGGAAACACCATATATTTT
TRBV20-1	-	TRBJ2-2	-	CSAGQRELFF	TGCAGTGCTGGGCAGAGGGAGCTGTTTTTT
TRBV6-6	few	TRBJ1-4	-	CASSYSYRVDEKLFF	TGTGCCAGCAGTTACTCGTACAGGGTGGATGAAAAACTGTTTTTT
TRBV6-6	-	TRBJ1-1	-	CASSLPNTEAFF	TGTGCCAGCAGCCTACCGAACACTGAAGCTTTCTTT